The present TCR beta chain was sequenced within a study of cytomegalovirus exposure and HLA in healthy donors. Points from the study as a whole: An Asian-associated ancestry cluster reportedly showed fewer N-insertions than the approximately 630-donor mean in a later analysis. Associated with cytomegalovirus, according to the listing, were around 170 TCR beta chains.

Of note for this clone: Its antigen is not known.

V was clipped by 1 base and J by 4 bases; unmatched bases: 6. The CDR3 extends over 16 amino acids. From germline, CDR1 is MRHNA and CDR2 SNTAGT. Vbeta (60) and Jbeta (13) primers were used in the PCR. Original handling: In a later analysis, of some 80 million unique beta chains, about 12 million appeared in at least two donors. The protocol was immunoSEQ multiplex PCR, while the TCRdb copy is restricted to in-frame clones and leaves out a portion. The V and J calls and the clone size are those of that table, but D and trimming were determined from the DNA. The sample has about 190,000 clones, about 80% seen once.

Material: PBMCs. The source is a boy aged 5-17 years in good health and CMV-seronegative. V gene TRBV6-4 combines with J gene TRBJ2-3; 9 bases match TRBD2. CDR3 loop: CASSDFSAGGPDTQYF. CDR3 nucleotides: TGTGCCAGCAGTGACTTTTCGGCGGGAGGGCCAGATACGCAGTATTTT.